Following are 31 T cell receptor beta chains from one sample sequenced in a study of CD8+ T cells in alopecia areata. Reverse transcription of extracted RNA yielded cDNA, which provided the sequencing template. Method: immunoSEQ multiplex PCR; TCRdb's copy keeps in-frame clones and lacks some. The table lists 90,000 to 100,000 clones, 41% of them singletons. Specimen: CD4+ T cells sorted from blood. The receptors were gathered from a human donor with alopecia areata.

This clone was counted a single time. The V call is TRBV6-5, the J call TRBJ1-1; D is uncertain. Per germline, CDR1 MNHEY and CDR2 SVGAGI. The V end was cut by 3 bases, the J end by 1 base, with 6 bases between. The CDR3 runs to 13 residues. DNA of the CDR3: TGTGCCAGCAGTTATGGTTCGAACACTGAAGCTTTCTTT. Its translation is CASSYGSNTEAFF.

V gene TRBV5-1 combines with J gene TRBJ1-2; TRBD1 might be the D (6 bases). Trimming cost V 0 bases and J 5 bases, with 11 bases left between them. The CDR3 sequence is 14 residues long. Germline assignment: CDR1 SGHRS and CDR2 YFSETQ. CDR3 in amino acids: CASSLDGGAYGYTF. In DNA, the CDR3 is TGCGCCAGCAGCTTGGATGGGGGCGCTTATGGCTACACCTTC.

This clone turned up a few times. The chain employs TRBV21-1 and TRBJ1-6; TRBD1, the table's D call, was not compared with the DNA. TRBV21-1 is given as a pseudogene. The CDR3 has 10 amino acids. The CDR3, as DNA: TGTGCCAGCTACATTTCACCCCTCCACTTT. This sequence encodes CASYISPLHF.

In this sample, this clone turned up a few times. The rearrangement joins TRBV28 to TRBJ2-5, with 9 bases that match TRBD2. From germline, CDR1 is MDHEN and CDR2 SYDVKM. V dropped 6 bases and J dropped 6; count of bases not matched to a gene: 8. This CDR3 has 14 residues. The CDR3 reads CASSSPGTSKTQYF. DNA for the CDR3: TGTGCCAGCAGCTCCCCAGGGACTAGCAAGACCCAGTACTTC.

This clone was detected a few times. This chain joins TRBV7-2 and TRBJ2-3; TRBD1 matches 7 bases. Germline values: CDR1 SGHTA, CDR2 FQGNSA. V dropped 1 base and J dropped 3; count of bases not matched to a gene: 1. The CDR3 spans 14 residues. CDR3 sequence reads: CASSLEGATDTQYF. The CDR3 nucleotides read TGTGCCAGCAGCTTAGAGGGGGCGACAGATACGCAGTATTTT.

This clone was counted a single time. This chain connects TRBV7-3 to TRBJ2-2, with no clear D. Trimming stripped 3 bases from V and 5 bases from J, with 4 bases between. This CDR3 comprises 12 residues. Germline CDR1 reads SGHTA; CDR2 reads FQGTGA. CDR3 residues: CASSLGTGELFF. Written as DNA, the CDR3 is TGTGCCAGCAGCTTGGGTACCGGGGAGCTGTTTTTT.

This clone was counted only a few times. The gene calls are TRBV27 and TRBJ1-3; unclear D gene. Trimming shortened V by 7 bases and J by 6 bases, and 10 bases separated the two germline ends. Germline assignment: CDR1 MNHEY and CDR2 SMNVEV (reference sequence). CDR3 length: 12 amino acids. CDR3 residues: CASTGSPNTIYF. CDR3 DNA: TGTGCCAGCACCGGGAGTCCAAACACCATATATTTT.

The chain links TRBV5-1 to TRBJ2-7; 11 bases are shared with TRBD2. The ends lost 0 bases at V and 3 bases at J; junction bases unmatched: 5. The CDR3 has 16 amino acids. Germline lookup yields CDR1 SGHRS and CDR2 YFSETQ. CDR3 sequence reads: CASSLDPGTSGYEQYF. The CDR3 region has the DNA TGCGCCAGCAGCTTGGATCCCGGGACTAGCGGCTACGAGCAGTACTTC.

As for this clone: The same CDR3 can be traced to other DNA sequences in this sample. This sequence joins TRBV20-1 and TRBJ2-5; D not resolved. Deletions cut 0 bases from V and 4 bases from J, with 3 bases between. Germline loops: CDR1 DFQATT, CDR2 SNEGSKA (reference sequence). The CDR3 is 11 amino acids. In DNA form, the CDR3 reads TGCAGTGCTAGAGATCGAGAGACCCAGTACTTC. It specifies CSARDRETQYF.

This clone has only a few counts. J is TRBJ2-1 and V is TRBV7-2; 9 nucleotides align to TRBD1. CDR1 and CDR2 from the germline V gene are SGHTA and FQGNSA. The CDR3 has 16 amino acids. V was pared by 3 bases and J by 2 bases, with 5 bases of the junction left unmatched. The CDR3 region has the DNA TGTGCCAGCAGCTTCTCGGGACAGGGACCCTACAATGAGCAGTTCTTC. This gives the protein CASSFSGQGPYNEQFF.

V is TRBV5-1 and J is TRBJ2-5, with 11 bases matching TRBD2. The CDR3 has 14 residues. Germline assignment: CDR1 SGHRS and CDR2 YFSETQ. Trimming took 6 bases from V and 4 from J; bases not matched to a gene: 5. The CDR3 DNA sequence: TGCGCCAGCACCTTAGCGGGAGGGTCAGAGACCCAGTACTTC. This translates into CASTLAGGSETQYF.

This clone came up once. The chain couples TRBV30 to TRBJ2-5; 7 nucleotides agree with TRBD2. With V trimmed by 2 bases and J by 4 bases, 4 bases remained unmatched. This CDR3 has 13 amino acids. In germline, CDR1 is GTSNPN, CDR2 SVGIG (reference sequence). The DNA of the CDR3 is TGTGCCTGGAGTCGGCGGGAGAGAGAGACCCAGTACTTC. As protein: CAWSRRERETQYF.

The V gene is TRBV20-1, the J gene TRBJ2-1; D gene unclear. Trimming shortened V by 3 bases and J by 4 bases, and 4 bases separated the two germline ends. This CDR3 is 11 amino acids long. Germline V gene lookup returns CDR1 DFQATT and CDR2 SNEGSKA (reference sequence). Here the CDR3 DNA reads TGCAGTGCTAGCCAGTACAATGAGCAGTTCTTC. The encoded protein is CSASQYNEQFF.

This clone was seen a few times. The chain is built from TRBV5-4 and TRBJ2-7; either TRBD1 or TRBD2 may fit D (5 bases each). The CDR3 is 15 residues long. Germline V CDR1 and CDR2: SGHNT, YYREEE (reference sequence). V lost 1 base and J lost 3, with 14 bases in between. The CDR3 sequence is CASSLSLMGVYEQYF. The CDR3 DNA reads TGTGCCAGCAGCTTGAGTTTAATGGGGGTCTACGAGCAGTACTTC.

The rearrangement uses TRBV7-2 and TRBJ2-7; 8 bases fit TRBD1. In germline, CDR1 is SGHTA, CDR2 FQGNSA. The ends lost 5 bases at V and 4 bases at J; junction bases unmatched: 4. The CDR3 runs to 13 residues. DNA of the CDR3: TGTGCCAGCAGCCGGGACAGGAATTACGAGCAGTACTTC. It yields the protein CASSRDRNYEQYF.

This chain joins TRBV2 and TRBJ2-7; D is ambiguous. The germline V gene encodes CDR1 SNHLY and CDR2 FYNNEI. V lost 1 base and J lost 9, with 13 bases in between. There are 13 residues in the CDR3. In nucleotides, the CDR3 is TGTGCCAGCAGTGAAGGTCCACCATTTGGGCAGTACTTC. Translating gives CASSEGPPFGQYF. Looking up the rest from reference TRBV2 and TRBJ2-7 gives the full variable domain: EPEVTQTPSHQVTQMGQEVILRCVPISNHLYFYWYRQILGQKVEFLVSFYNNEISEKSEIFDDQFSVERPDGSNFTLKIRSTKLEDSAMYFCASSEGPPFGQYFGPGTRLTVT.

This chain's CDR3 is CASSPGTSRQYF. CDR3 coding DNA: TGTGCCAGCAGCCCCGGGACAAGTAGGCAGTATTTT. This rearrangement joins TRBV6-5 to TRBJ2-3, with D possibly TRBD1 on 6 matching bases. The germline V and J ends were trimmed by 6 bases and 11 bases, with 15 bases remaining between them. The CDR3 covers 12 residues. Germline V gene lookup returns CDR1 MNHEY and CDR2 SVGAGI.

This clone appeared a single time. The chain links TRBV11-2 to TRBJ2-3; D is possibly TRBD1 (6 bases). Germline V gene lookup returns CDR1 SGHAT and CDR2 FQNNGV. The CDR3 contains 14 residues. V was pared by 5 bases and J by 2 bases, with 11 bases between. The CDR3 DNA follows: TGTGCCAGCAGCCAGGGACACCCCACAGATACGCAGTATTTT. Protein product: CASSQGHPTDTQYF.

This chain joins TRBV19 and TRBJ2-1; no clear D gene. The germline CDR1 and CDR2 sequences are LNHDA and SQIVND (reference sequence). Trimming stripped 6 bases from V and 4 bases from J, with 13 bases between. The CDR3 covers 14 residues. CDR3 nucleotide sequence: TGTGCCAGTAGCGGAGCACCACGTTACAATGAGCAGTTCTTC. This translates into CASSGAPRYNEQFF.

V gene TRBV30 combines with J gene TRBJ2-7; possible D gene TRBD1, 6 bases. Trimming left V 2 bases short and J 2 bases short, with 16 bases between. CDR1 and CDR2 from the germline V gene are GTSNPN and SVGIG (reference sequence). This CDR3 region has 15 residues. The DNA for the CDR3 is TGTGCCTGGAGTACCGCTCTGACAGGAACCTACGAGCAGTACTTC. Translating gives CAWSTALTGTYEQYF. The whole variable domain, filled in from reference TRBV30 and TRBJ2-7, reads SQTIHQWPATLVQPVGSPLSLECTVEGTSNPNLYWYRQAAGRGLQLLFYSVGIGQISSEVPQNLSASRPQDRQFILSSKKLLLSDSGFYLCAWSTALTGTYEQYFGPGTRLTVT.

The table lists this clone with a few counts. In nucleotides, the CDR3 is TGCGCCAGCAGCTTGTCTTCCTTGGCAGAATATAACACCGGGGAGCTGTTTTTT. Translating gives CASSLSSLAEYNTGELFF. The chain employs TRBV5-1 and TRBJ2-2; no clear D. CDR1 and CDR2 from the germline V gene are SGHRS and YFSETQ. Between the trimmed V and J ends, which lost 1 base and 2 bases, there was a span of 18 bases. CDR3 length: 18 residues.

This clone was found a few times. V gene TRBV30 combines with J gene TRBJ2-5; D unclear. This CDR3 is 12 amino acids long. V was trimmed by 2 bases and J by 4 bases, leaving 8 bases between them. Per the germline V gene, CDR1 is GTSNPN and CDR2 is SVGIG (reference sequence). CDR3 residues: CAWSTPPETQYF. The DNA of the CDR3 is TGTGCCTGGAGTACCCCCCCAGAGACCCAGTACTTC.

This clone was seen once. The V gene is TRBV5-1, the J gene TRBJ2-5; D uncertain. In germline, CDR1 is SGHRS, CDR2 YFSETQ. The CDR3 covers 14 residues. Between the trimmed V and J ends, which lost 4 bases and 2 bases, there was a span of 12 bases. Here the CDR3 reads CASSPGVPQETQYF. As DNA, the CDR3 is TGCGCCAGCAGCCCGGGCGTTCCGCAAGAGACCCAGTACTTC.

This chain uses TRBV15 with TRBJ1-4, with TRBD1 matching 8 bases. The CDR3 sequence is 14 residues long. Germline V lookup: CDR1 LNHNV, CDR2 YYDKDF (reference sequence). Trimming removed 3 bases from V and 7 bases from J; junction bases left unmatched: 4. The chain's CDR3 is CATSSGDRSEKLFF. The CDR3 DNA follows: TGTGCCACCAGCAGCGGGGACAGGAGTGAAAAACTGTTTTTT.

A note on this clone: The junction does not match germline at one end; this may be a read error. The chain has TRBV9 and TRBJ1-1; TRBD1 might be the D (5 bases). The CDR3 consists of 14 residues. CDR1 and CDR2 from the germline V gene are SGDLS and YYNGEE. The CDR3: CASSPGLRNTEAFF. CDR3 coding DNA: TGTGCCAGCAGCCCGGGACTCCGGAACACTGAAGCTTTCTTC. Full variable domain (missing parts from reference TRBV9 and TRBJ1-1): DSGVTQTPKHLITATGQRVTLRCSPRSGDLSVYWYQQSLDQGLQFLIQYYNGEERAKGNILERFSAQQFPDLHSELNLSSLELGDSALYFCASSPGLRNTEAFFGQGTRLTVV.

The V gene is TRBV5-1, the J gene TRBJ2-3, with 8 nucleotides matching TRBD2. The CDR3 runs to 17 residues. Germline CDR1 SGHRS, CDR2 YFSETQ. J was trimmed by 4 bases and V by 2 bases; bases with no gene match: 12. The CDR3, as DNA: TGCGCCAGCAGCTTTGCCGTGGGAGCGGGGGAAGCAGATACGCAGTATTTT. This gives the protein CASSFAVGAGEADTQYF.

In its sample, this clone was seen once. The CDR3 sequence: CASSVAQSTDTQYF. In DNA form, the CDR3 reads TGTGCCAGCAGCGTCGCCCAAAGCACAGATACGCAGTATTTT. The V gene is TRBV11-1, the J gene TRBJ2-3; the D is unclear. V lost 5 bases, J lost 0 bases, and 9 bases lay in between. There are 14 residues in the CDR3. Germline CDR1 and CDR2: SGHAT and FQDESV (reference sequence).

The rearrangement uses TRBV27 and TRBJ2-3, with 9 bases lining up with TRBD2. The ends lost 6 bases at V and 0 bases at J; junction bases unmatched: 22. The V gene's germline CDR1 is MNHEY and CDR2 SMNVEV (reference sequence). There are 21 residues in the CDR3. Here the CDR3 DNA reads TGTGCCAGCAGAAGGGGGCGGGGGGGACTAAGCGGGAGCATAAGCACAGATACGCAGTATTTT. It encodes CASRRGRGGLSGSISTDTQYF.

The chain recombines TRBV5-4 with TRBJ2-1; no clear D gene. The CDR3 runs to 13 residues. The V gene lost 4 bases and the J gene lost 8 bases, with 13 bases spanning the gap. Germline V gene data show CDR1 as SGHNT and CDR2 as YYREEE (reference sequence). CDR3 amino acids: CASSRSPLDEQFF. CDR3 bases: TGTGCCAGCAGCCGGTCCCCCCTGGATGAGCAGTTCTTC.

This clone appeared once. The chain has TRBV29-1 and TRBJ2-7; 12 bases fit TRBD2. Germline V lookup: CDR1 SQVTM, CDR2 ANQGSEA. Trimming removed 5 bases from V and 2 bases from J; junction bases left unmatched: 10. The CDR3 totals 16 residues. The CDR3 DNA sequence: TGCAGCGTTATGGGGGGGACTAGCGGGCTACCCTACGAGCAGTACTTC. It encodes CSVMGGTSGLPYEQYF.

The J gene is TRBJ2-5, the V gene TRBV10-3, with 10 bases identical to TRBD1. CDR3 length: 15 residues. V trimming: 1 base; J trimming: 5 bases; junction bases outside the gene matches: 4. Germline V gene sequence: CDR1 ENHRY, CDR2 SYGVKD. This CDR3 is CAISEWGQGIETQYF. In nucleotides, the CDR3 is TGTGCCATCAGTGAGTGGGGACAGGGGATTGAGACCCAGTACTTC.